This T cell receptor (beta chain) was sequenced in a study of OX40 agonist ivuxolimab in advanced cancers. Study information: Ivuxolimab, which is an agonistic anti-OX40 (CD134) antibody, was administered to the patients. Previous treatment with anti-PD-1, anti-PD-L1 or anti-CTLA-4 therapy was allowed; 30% to 50% had received some. Partial responses, seen in three patients, involved one hepatocellular carcinoma and two cutaneous melanomas. Participants averaged roughly 60 years of age (range roughly 23 to 79) and were roughly 83% male.

The V gene's germline CDR1 is SGHDT and CDR2 YYEEEE. This CDR3 region has 13 residues. Trimming shortened V by 5 bases and J by 1 base, and 9 bases separated the two germline ends. Only in-frame clones appear in the TCRdb table, and some are missing; sequencing was by immunoSEQ multiplex PCR. Altogether roughly 70,000 clones are present, just over 90% being singletons, with the ten largest covering roughly 6%. The chain links TRBV5-6 to TRBJ2-5; TRBD1 is a possible D gene (5 bases). This sequence originates from an adult with an advanced solid tumor such as melanoma, head and neck, liver or kidney cancer. Source: CD4+ or CD8+ T cells sorted from blood, taken in a trial of the OX40 agonist ivuxolimab. The CDR3 DNA reads as TGTGCCAGCAGTCAGGGTTTCCAAGAGACCCAGTACTTC. This gives the protein CASSQGFQETQYF. Drawing the rest from reference TRBV5-6 and TRBJ2-5, the complete variable domain is DAGVTQSPTHLIKTRGQQVTLRCSPKSGHDTVSWYQQALGQGPQFIFQYYEEEERQRGNFPDRFSGHQFPNYSSELNVNALLLGDSALYLCASSQGFQETQYFGPGTRLLVL.